The 3 T cell receptor beta chains below come from one sample, sequenced in a study of T cell repertoires in cytomegalovirus infection. MiXCR, run by TCRdb on the reads, gives a single entry per CDR3 protein. Among around 320,000 distinct CDR3 sequences, more than 9% were seen once, and the ten largest hold around 4.1%. Source material: PBMCs. These receptors were taken from a human donor in good health (CMV status not recorded). Some clones in this sample may be carry-over from other donors' samples.

The chain carries TRBV28 and TRBJ2-1; 12 bases line up with TRBD2. V trimming: 5 bases; J trimming: 2 bases; junction bases outside the gene matches: 7. The CDR3 runs to 17 residues. Germline values: CDR1 MDHEN, CDR2 SYDVKM. The CDR3, as DNA: TGTGCCAGCAGTCCCACCAGACTAGCGGGAGCCTACAATGAGCAGTTCTTC. This sequence encodes CASSPTRLAGAYNEQFF. Full variable domain (missing parts from reference TRBV28 and TRBJ2-1): DVKVTQSSRYLVKRTGEKVFLECVQDMDHENMFWYRQDPGLGLRLIYFSYDVKMKEKGDIPEGYSVSREKKERFSLILESASTNQTSMYLCASSPTRLAGAYNEQFFGPGTRLTVL.

This chain links TRBV28 with TRBJ1-1; D unclear. V shed 5 bases and J shed 5 bases, with 9 bases lying between them. The CDR3 is 12 amino acids. The germline gives CDR1 MDHEN, CDR2 SYDVKM. CDR3 nucleotides: TGTGCCAGCAGTAGACTGGGGACTGAAGCTTTCTTT. This translates into CASSRLGTEAFF.

There are a few counts of this clonotype. In DNA, the CDR3 is TGTGCCAGCAGTGAAGCCGATAGCTACGAGCAGTACTTC. It encodes CASSEADSYEQYF. This rearrangement joins TRBV6-1 to TRBJ2-7; no definite D call. The CDR3 spans 13 residues. V dropped 0 bases and J dropped 3 bases, with 6 bases sitting between them. Germline CDR1 reads MNHNS; CDR2 reads SASEGT.